This T cell receptor (beta chain) appears in the sequencing data of a study of shared clonotypes between healthy human individuals. For the study at large: The plates for each donor numbered three CD4 naive, three CD4 memory, two CD8 naive and one CD8 memory. General study points: A small donor pool kept down the genetic and exposure-history diversity that was represented. The four-donor shared clonotypes exceeded non-shared clonotypes in generation probability, with non-shared ones scoring lower.

Data came from immunoSEQ multiplex PCR; TCRdb stores just in-frame clones and leaves some out. The table shows about 2.1 million clones, with about 93% occurring only once. The germline V gene encodes CDR1 SNHLY and CDR2 FYNNEI. J was trimmed by 5 bases and V by 5 bases; bases with no gene match: 8. The CDR3 is 17 residues long. About this clone: No antigen is known for it.

CD45RO negativity and positive selection for CCR7 defined naive CD8 cells, a population that excluded terminally differentiated effector memory CD45RA+ cells. The chain joins TRBV2 to TRBJ2-1; TRBD2 aligns across 14 bases. The sequenced sample consisted of naive CD8+ T cells from PBMCs. This sequence was found in a man aged 18-30 years in good health. Some clones in this sample may be carry-over from other donors' samples. DNA for the CDR3: TGTGCCAGCAGTCGGGGACTAGCGGGAGTGATTAACAATGAGCAGTTCTTC. It yields the protein CASSRGLAGVINNEQFF.